Listed below are T cell receptor beta chains from one sample, sequenced in a study of blood T cell repertoires in COVID-19. The assay was immunoSEQ multiplex PCR, and TCRdb's table has in-frame clones only and misses some. The data contain about 120,000 clones, approximately 87% of them singletons. Sequencing used peripheral blood. These receptors all come from a man between 60 and 75 years old with acute or convalescent COVID-19. Both conserved end residues are part of each CDR3. A D gene is named only where the DNA matches it firmly. Size values are once, few and many counts, or a class for expanded clones, and some rows have none.

CDR3aa	CDR3nt	j_gene	d_gene	abundance	v_gene
CARAGGHTDTQYF	TGCGCCAGAGCGGGAGGGCATACAGATACGCAGTATTTT	TRBJ2-3	TRBD2	once	TRBV23-1
CAISEASGTSGRGYNEQFF	TGTGCCATCAGTGAAGCATCCGGGACTAGCGGGAGAGGGTACAATGAGCAGTTCTTC	TRBJ2-1	TRBD2	NA	TRBV10-3
CASSLVGDRASPLHF	TGCGCCAGCAGCTTGGTTGGGGACAGGGCTTCACCCCTCCACTTT	TRBJ1-6	TRBD1	NA	TRBV5-1
CASGASEFQPQHF	TGTGCCAGCGGGGCCTCGGAGTTTCAGCCCCAGCATTTT	TRBJ1-5	NA	NA	TRBV27
CASSSSGDTHHGYTF	TGTGCCAGCAGCTCAAGCGGGGACACGCATCATGGCTACACCTTC	TRBJ1-2	NA	NA	TRBV9
CSVERAGGETQYF	TGCAGCGTTGAACGGGCAGGGGGTGAGACCCAGTACTTC	TRBJ2-5	TRBD1	NA	TRBV29-1
CASSSGTGHSGANVLTF	TGTGCCAGCAGCAGCGGGACAGGACACTCTGGGGCCAACGTCCTGACTTTC	TRBJ2-6	NA	NA	TRBV9
CASSLDGQGHTEAFF	TGCGCCAGCAGCTTGGATGGTCAGGGGCACACTGAAGCTTTCTTT	TRBJ1-1	NA	NA	TRBV5-1
CASSSTGPSTDTQYF	TGTGCCAGCAGCTCGACAGGGCCTAGCACAGATACGCAGTATTTT	TRBJ2-3	TRBD1	once	TRBV27
CASSARQGWTYEQYF	TGTGCCAGCAGCGCCCGACAGGGGTGGACCTACGAGCAGTACTTC	TRBJ2-7	TRBD1	NA	TRBV6-4
CATSSRDRGTDTQYF	TGTGCCACCAGCAGCCGGGACAGGGGGACAGATACGCAGTATTTT	TRBJ2-3	TRBD1	NA	TRBV15
CASSLRREHRAYSPLHF	TGTGCCAGCAGCTTGAGAAGGGAGCACCGAGCGTATTCACCCCTCCACTTT	TRBJ1-6	NA	NA	TRBV7-2
CASSDDRAGTPQHF	TGTGCCAGCAGTGACGACAGGGCCGGCACGCCCCAGCATTTT	TRBJ1-5	TRBD1	NA	TRBV6-1
CASSPQGAGGYTF	TGTGCCAGCAGCCCTCAGGGGGCGGGTGGCTACACCTTC	TRBJ1-2	TRBD1	NA	TRBV3-1/TRBV3-2
CASSFVPGTGGTGELFF	TGTGCCAGCAGCTTCGTTCCCGGGACCGGGGGCACCGGGGAGCTGTTTTTT	TRBJ2-2	NA	NA	TRBV7-8
CASSNGVNYGYTF	TGTGCCAGCAGCAACGGGGTTAACTATGGCTACACCTTC	TRBJ1-2	NA	NA	TRBV6-5
CASSDPLGAGAHNEQFF	TGTGCCAGTAGTGACCCTTTAGGGGCGGGAGCCCACAATGAGCAGTTCTTC	TRBJ2-1	TRBD2	few	TRBV19